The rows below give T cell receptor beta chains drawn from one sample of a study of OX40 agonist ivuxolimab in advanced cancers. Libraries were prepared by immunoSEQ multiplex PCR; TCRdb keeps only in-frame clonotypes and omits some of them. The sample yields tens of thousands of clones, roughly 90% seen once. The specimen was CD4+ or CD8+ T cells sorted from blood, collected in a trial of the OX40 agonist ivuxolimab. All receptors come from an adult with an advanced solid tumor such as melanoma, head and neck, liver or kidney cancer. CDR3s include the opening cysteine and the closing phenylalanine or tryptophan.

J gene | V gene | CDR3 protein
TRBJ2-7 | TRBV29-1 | CSVATSGPDGQYF
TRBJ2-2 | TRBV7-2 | CASSLRPGGDTGELFF
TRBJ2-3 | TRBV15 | CATSSRGTSGRKTQYF
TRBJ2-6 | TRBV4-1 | CASSQDLRGSGANVLTF
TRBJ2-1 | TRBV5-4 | CASSLVIGISYNEQFF
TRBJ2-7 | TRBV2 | CASSAVAGRPVQYF
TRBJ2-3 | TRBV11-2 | CASSFASTDTQYF
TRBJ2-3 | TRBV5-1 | CASSPRQGTDTQYF
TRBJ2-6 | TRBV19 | CASRRRGRSSGANVLTF
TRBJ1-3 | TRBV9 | CASSVEQQRGNTIYF
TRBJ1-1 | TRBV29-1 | CSVEDFEENEAFF
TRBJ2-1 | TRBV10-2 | CASNLGSYNEQFF
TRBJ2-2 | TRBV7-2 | CASSHRGLAGGELFF
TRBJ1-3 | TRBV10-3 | CAIRLGQGAGNTIYF
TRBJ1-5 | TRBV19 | CASSKAGGLGNQPQHF
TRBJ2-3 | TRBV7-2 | CASSDARASDTQYF
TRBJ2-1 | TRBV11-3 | CASSLGGSSYNEQFF
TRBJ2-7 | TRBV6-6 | CASTSGAASYEQYF
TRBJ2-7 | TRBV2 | CASRLTSGRYEQYF
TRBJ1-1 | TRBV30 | CAWSRAGGGANTEAFF
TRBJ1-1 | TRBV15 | CATSRDGGRVGTEAFF
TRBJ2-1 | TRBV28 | CASSLAGGPLYNEQFF
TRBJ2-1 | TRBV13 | CASSLGSGRGYYNEQFF
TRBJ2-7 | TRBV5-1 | CASSSVTSGISYEQYF
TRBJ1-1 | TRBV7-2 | CASSPRGGLDSAFF
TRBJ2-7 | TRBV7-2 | CASSFGQGKEQYF
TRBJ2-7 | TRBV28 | CASSLSAGDTYEQYF
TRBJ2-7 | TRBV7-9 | CASSPDPGREQYF